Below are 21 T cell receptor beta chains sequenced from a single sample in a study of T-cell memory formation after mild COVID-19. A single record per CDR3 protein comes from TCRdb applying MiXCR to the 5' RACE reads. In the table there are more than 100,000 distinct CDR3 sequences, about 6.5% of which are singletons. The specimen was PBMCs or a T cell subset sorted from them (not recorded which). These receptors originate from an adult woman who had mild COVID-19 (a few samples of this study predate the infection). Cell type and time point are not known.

Written as DNA, the CDR3 is TGTGCCAGCAGTGTTCAGGGGAGCACCGGGGAGCTGTTTTTT. Translating gives CASSVQGSTGELFF. V gene TRBV6-1 combines with J gene TRBJ2-2, with D tentatively TRBD1 (6 bases). V lost 4 bases and J lost 4, with 10 bases in between. This CDR3 has 14 residues. Germline CDR1 reads MNHNS; CDR2 reads SASEGT.

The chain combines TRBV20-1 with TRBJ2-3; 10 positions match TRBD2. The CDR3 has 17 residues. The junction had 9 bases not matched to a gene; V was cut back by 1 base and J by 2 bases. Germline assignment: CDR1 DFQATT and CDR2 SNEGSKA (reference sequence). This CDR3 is CSARVKGLAGVTDTQYF. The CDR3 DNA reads TGCAGTGCTAGAGTAAAAGGTCTAGCGGGGGTCACAGATACGCAGTATTTT.

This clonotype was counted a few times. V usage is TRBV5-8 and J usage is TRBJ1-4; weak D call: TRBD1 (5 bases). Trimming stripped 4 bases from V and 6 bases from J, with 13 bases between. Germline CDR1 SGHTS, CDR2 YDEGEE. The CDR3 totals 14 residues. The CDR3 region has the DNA TGTGCCAGCAGCCGGGGGGAGATCGATGAAAAACTGTTTTTT. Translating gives CASSRGEIDEKLFF.

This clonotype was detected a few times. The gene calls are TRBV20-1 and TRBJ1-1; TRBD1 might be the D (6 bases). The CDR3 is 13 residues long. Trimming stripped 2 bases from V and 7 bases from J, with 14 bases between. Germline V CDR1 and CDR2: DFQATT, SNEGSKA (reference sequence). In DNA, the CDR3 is TGCAGTGCTAGAAGGGGGGCAAGCCTTGAAGCTTTCTTT. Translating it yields CSARRGASLEAFF.

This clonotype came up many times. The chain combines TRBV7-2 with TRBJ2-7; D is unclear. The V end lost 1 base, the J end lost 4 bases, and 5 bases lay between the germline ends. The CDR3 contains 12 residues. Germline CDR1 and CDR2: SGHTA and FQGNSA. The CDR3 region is CASSLEKYEQYF. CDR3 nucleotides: TGTGCCAGCAGCTTAGAGAAATACGAGCAGTACTTC.

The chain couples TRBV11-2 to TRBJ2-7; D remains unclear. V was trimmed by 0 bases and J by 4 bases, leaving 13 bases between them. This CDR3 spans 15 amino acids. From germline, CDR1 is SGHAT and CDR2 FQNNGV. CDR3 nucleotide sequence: TGTGCCAGCAGCTTAGATGCGCCAGGATTATACGAGCAGTACTTC. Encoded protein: CASSLDAPGLYEQYF.

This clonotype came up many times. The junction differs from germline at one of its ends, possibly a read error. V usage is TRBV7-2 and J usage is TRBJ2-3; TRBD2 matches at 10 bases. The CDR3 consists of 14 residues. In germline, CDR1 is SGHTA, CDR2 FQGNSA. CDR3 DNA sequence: TGTGCCAGCAGCCTAGCGGGAGTCAAGGATACGCAGTATTTT. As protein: CASSLAGVKDTQYF.

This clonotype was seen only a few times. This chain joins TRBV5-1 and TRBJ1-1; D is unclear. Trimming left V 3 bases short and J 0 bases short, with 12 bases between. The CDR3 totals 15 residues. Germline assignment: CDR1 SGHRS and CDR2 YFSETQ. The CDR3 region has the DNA TGCGCCAGCAGCTCTGCGACGGGAATGAACACTGAAGCTTTCTTT. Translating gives CASSSATGMNTEAFF. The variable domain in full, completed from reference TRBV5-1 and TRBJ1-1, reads KAGVTQTPRYLIKTRGQQVTLSCSPISGHRSVSWYQQTPGQGLQFLFEYFSETQRNKGNFPGRFSGRQFSNSRSEMNVSTLELGDSALYLCASSSATGMNTEAFFGQGTRLTVV.

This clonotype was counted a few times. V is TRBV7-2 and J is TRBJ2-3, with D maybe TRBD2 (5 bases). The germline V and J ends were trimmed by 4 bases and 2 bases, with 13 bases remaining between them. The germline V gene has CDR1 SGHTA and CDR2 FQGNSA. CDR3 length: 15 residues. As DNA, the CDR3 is TGTGCCAGCAGCTATCTCCCCGGGATCACAGATACGCAGTATTTT. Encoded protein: CASSYLPGITDTQYF.

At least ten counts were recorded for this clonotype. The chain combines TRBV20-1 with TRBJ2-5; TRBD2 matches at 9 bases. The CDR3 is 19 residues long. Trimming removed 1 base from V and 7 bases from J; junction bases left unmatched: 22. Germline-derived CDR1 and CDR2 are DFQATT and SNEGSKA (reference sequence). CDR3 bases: TGCAGTGCTAGAGTTGGTTTCGTGGCGGGAGGGCCTATCGTGCGGACCCAGTACTTC. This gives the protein CSARVGFVAGGPIVRTQYF.

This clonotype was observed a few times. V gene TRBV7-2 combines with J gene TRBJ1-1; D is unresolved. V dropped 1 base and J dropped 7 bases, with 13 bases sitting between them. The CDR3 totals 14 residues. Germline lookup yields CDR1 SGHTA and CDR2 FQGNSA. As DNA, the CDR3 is TGTGCCAGCAGCTTAGTGAACAGCCGCGGTGAAGCTTTCTTT. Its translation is CASSLVNSRGEAFF.

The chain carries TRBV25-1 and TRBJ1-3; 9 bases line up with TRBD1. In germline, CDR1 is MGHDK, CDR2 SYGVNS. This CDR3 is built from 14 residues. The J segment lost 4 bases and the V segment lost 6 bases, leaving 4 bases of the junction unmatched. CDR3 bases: TGTGCCAGCAGCCTCACAGGGGGCGGAAACACCATATATTTT. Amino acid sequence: CASSLTGGGNTIYF.

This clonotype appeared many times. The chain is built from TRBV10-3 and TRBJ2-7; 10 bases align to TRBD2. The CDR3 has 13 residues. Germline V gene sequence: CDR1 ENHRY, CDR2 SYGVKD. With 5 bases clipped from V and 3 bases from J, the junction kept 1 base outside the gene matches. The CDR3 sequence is CAISPSGGYEQYF. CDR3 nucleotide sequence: TGTGCCATCAGTCCTAGCGGGGGCTACGAGCAGTACTTC.

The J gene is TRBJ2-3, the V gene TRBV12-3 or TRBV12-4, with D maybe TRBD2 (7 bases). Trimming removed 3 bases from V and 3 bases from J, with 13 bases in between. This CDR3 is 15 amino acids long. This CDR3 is CASSLRGGRTDTQYF. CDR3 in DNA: TGTGCCAGCAGTTTGAGGGGGGGCCGAACAGATACGCAGTATTTT.

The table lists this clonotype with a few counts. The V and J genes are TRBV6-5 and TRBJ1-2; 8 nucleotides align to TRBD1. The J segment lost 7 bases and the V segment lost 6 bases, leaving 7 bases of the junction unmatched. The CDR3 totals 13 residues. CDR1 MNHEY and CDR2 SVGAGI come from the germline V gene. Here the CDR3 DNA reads TGTGCCAGCAGACAGACAGGGGACGTTGGCTACACCTTC. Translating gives CASRQTGDVGYTF.

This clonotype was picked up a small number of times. Here the CDR3 reads CASSQETTVGYGYTF. The CDR3 DNA reads TGCGCCAGCAGCCAAGAGACCACGGTCGGCTATGGCTACACCTTC. The chain recombines TRBV4-1 with TRBJ1-2; unclear D gene. The CDR3 covers 15 residues. Looked up from germline, CDR1 is MGHRA and CDR2 is YSYEKL. Trimming left V 0 bases short and J 4 bases short, with 12 bases between.

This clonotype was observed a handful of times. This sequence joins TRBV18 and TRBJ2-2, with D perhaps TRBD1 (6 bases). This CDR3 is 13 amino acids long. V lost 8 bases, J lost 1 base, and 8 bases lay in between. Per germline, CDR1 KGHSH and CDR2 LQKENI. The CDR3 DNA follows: TGTGCCAGCAAACAGGGGAACACCGGGGAGCTGTTTTTT. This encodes CASKQGNTGELFF.

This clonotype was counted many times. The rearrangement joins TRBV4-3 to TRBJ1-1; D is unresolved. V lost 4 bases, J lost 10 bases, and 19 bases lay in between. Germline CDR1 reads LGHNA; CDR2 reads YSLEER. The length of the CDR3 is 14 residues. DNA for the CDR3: TGCGCCAGCAGCCTAAGACCGGGCGGGGAAGGAGCTTTCTTT. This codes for CASSLRPGGEGAFF.

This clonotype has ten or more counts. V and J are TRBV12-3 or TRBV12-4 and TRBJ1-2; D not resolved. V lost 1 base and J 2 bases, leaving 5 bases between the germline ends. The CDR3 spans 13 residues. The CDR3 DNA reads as TGTGCCAGCAGTTTAGTGGCAAACTATGGCTACACCTTC. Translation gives CASSLVANYGYTF.

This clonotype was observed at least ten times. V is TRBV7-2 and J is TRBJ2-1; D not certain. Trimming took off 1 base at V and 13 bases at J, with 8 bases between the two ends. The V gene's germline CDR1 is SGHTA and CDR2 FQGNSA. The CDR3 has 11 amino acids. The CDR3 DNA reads TGTGCCAGCAGCTTAGGGCTGGTCCAGTTCTTC. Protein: CASSLGLVQFF. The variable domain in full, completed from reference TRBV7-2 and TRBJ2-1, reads GAGVSQSPSNKVTEKGKDVELRCDPISGHTALYWYRQSLGQGLEFLIYFQGNSAPDKSGLPSDRFSAERTGGSVSTLTIQRTQQEDSAVYLCASSLGLVQFFGPGTRLTVL.

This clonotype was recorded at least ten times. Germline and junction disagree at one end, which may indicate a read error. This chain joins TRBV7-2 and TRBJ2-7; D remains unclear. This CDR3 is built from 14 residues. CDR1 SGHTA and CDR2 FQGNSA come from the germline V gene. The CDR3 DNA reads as TGCTCGCTCCGACCCGGTCATTCTCGCTACGAGCAGTACTTC. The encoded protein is CSLRPGHSRYEQYF.